This T cell receptor (beta chain) was sequenced during a study of cytomegalovirus exposure and HLA in healthy donors. Study observations and caveats: V segments that were indistinguishable, TRBV6-2 and TRBV6-3 among them, were omitted from analysis. Sequencing likely caused a cluster of highly shared sequence variants. Later on, a genetic analysis was performed. It linked a missense variant in DCLRE1C with V- and J-gene trimming of TCR beta.

The length of the CDR3 is 15 residues. The V gene's germline CDR1 is MNHEY and CDR2 SMNVEV (reference sequence). The V segment lost 6 bases and the J segment 2 bases; nucleotides outside the gene matches: 9. This clone has just one count. The antigen is undetermined. This PCR relied on a set of 60 Vbeta primers and 13 Jbeta primers. Repertoires were generated with immunoSEQ multiplex PCR, while TCRdb's copy carries only in-frame clones and drops some. The repertoire holds under 150,000 clones, with 79% as singletons. Material for sequencing was PBMCs. This receptor was obtained from a female donor in good health and CMV-seronegative. The rearrangement joins TRBV27 to TRBJ2-7; 8 bases map to TRBD2. The CDR3 region is CASSPWGSGAYEQYF. The CDR3 DNA follows: TGTGCCAGCAGCCCCTGGGGTAGCGGGGCCTACGAGCAGTACTTC.